This T cell receptor (beta chain) was captured by sequencing in a study of CD8 T cells in ankylosing spondylitis. Of note for this clonotype: Its antigen remains unidentified.

The germline gives CDR1 SGHVS, CDR2 FQNEAQ. This CDR3 is built from 14 residues. Germline trimming cut 4 bases from V and 6 bases from J; bases unmatched to any gene: 8. Study-level findings and limits: Matched synovial fluid from ankylosing spondylitis patients was reported to be enriched for disease-linked clones.

For TCR beta, libraries came from quantitative 5'-RACE with molecular barcodes. Using its own MiXCR run on the 5' RACE reads, TCRdb lists one record per CDR3 protein. The sample lists under 300,000 distinct CDR3 sequences; about a sixth were seen once. Sequencing input: blood, either unsorted or a sorted T cell fraction (not recorded which). This receptor was obtained from a male donor with ankylosing spondylitis or in good health (not recorded which). This chain uses TRBV7-8 with TRBJ2-7; TRBD2 aligns across 8 bases. In DNA, the CDR3 is TGTGCCAGCAGCTCTAGTTGGACTAGCAGCGAGCAGTACTTC. Translated: CASSSSWTSSEQYF.